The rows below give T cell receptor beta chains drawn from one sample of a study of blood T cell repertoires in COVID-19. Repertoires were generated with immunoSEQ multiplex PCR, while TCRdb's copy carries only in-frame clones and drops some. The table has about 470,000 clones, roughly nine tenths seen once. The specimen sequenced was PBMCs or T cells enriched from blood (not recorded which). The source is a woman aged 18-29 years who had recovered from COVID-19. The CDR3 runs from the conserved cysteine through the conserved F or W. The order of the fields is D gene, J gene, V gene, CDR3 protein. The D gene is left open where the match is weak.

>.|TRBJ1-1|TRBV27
CASSSDRMNTEAFF
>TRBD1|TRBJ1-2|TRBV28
CASSPATGVRGYTF
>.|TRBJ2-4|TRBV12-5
CASGLVPDGAGRPKNIQYF
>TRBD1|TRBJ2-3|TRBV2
CAGKTGMGADTQYF
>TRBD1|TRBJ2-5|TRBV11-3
CASSLGTANYHQLYQETQYF
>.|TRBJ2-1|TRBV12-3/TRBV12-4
CASSHDTEARPIF
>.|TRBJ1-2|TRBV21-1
CAILGEGCYTF
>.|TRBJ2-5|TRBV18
CASRFGTGFQETQYF
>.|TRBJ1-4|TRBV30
CAWTRARVSTNEKLFF
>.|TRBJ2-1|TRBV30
CAWSVQISTEQFF
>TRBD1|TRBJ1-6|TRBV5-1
CASSPVTGPENSPLHF
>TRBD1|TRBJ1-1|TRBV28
CASSLGQGNTEAFF
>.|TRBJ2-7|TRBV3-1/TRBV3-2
CASSQVSAQREQYF
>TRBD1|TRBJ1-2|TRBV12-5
CASGPGTEYGYTF
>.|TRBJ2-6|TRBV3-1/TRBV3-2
CASSQLLDHSGANVLTF
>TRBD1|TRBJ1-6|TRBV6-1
CASSDYPDRGSSPLHF
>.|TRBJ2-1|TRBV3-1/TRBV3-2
CASSPSFGGREQFF
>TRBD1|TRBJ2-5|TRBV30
CAWSGLTGIIETQYF
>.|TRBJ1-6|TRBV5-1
CASSLAGVIHSPLHF
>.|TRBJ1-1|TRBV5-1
CASTDPGLQNTEAFF
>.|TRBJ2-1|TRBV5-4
CASSMGLLSSYNEQFF
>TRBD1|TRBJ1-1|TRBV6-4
CASSLTGVTEAFF
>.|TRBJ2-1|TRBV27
CASSSGSNEQFF
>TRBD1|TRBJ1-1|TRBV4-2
CASSQDMGTAITAEAFF
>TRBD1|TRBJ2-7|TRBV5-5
CASRSRDRGGDEQYF
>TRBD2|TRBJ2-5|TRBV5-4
CASSPGTSVSETQYF
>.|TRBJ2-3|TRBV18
CASSPPGDYGTDTQYF
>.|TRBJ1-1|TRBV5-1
CASSLFLRMNTEAFF
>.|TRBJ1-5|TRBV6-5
CASSYSSREDQPQHF
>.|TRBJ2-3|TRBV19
CASKINLAGRTDTQYF
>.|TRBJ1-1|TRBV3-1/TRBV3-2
CASSQGTEYTEAFF
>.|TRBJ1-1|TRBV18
CASSLLPVPGGAFF
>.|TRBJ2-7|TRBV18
CASSPGRQPYEQYF
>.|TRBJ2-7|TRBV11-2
CASSSFSYEQYF
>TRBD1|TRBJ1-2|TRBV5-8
CASSLEQVTGDRNYGYTF
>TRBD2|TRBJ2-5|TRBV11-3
CASSLGVAGGQETQYF
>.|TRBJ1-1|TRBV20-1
CSANRGWAFF
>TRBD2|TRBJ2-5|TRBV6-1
CASSDGEGYWSGETQYF
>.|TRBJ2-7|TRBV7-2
CASSPADSYEQYF
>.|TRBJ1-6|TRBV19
CASKRTTYNSPLHF
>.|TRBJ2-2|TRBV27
CASSPNTGELFF
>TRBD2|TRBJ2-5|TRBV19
CASSILPTLGGETQYF